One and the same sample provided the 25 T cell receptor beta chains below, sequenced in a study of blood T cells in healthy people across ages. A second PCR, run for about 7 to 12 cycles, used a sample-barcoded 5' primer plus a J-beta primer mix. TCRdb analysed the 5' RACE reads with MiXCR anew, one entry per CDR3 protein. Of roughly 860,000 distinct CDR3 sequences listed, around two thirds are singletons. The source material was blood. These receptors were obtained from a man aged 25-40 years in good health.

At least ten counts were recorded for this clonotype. CDR3 in DNA: TGCGCCAGCAGCCGAAGAGCGGGGAGGTCCTACAATGAGCAGTTCTTC. This sequence encodes CASSRRAGRSYNEQFF. The J gene is TRBJ2-1, the V gene TRBV5-1; 7 bases align to TRBD2. The length of the CDR3 is 16 residues. V shed 4 bases, J shed 1 base, and the junction held 8 bases outside the gene matches. From germline, CDR1 is SGHRS and CDR2 YFSETQ.

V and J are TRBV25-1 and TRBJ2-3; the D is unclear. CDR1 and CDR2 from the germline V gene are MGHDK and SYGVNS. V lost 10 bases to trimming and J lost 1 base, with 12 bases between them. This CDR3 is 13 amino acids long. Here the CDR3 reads CANNGQGTDTQYF. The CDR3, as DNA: TGTGCCAACAATGGTCAGGGCACAGATACGCAGTATTTT.

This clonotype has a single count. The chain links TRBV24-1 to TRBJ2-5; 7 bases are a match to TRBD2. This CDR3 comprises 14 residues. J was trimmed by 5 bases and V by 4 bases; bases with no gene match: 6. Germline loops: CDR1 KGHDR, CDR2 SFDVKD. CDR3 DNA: TGTGCCACCAGTGAGTCTAGCGGCCCGGAGACCCAGTACTTC. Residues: CATSESSGPETQYF.

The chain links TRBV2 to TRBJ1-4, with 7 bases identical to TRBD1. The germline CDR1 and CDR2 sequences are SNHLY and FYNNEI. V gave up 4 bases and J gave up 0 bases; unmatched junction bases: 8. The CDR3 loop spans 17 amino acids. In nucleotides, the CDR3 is TGTGCCAGCAGTGTACAGGGGTTTGCAGCAACTAATGAAAAACTGTTTTTT. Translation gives CASSVQGFAATNEKLFF.

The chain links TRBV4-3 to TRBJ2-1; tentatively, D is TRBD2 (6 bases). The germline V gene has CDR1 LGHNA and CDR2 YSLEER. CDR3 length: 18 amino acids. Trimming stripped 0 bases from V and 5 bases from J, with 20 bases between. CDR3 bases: TGCGCCAGCAGCCAAGATGAAATCGGGAGTTTTCGGGACAATGAGCAGTTCTTC. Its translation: CASSQDEIGSFRDNEQFF.

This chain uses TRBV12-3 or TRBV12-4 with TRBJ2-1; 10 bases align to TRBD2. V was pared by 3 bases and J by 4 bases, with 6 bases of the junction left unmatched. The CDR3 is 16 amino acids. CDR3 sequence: CASSFFSGGVYNEQFF. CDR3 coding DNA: TGTGCCAGCAGTTTTTTCAGCGGGGGGGTGTACAATGAGCAGTTCTTC.

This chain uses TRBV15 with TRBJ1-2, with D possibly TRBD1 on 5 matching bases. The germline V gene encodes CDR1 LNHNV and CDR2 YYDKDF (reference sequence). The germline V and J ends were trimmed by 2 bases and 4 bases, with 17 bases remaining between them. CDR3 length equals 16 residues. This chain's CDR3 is CATSRTPADNIYGYTF. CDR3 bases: TGTGCCACCAGCAGAACTCCAGCGGACAATATCTATGGCTACACCTTC. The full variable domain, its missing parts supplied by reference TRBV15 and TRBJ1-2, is DAMVIQNPRYQVTQFGKPVTLSCSQTLNHNVMYWYQQKSSQAPKLLFHYYDKDFNNEADTPDNFQSRRPNTSFCFLDIRSPGLGDTAMYLCATSRTPADNIYGYTFGSGTRLTVV.

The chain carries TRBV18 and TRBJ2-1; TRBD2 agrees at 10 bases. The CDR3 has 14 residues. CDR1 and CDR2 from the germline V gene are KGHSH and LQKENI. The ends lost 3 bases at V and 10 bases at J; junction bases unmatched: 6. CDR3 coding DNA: TGTGCCAGCTCACCCGGACTAGCGGAGGGGGAGCAGTTCTTC. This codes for CASSPGLAEGEQFF.

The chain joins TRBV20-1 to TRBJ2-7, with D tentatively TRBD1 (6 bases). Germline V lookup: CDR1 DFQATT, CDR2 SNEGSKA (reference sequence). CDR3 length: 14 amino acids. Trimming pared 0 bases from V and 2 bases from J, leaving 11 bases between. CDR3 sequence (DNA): TGCAGTGCTAGAGATGTGACAGGAGCCTACGAGCAGTACTTC. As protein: CSARDVTGAYEQYF.

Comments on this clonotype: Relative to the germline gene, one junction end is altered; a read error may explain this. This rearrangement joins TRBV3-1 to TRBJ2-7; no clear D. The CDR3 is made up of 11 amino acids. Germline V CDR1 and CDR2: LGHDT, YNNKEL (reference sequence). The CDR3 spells CACSRADEQYF. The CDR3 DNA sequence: TGTGCCTGCAGCCGCGCAGACGAGCAGTACTTC.

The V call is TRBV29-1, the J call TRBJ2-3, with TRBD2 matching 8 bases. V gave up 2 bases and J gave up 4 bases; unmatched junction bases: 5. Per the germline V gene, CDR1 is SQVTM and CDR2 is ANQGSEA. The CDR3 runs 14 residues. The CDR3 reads CSVEPPGGPDTQYF. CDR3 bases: TGCAGCGTTGAACCCCCGGGGGGGCCAGATACGCAGTATTTT.

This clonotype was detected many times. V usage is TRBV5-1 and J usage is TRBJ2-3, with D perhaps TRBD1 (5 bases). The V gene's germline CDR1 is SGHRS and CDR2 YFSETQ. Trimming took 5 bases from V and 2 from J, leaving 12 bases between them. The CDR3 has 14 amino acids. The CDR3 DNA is TGCGCCAGCAGGACGGACACCAACACAGATACGCAGTATTTT. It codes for CASRTDTNTDTQYF. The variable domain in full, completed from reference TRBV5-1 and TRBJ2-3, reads KAGVTQTPRYLIKTRGQQVTLSCSPISGHRSVSWYQQTPGQGLQFLFEYFSETQRNKGNFPGRFSGRQFSNSRSEMNVSTLELGDSALYLCASRTDTNTDTQYFGPGTRLTVL.

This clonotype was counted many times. The CDR3 region has the DNA TGTGCCAGCAGCCCGTTGGGGGTAGCTCTTCCCTACAATGAGCAGTTCTTC. It encodes CASSPLGVALPYNEQFF. V gene TRBV3-1 combines with J gene TRBJ2-1, with D possibly being TRBD1 or TRBD2 (5 bases each). The germline V and J ends were trimmed by 4 bases and 2 bases, with 18 bases remaining between them. The CDR3 is made up of 17 amino acids. Per germline, CDR1 LGHDT and CDR2 YNNKEL (reference sequence).

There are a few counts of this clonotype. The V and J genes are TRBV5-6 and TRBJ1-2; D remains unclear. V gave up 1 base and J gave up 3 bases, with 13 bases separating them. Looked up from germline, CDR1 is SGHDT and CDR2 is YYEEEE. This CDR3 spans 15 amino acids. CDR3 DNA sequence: TGTGCCAGCAGCTTGCTTTCCATCACCCACTATGGCTACACCTTC. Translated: CASSLLSITHYGYTF.

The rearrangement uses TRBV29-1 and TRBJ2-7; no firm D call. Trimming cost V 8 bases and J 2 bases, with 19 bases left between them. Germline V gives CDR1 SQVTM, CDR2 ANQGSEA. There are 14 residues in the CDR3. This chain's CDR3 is CSIALSGGPYEQYF. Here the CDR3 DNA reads TGCAGCATTGCCCTCAGTGGCGGACCCTACGAGCAGTACTTC.

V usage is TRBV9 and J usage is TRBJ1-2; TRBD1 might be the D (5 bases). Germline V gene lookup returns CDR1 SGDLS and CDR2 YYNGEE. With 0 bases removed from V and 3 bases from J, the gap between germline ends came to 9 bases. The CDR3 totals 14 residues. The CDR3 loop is CASSVDTTDYGYTF. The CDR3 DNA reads TGTGCCAGCAGCGTAGATACGACAGACTATGGCTACACCTTC.

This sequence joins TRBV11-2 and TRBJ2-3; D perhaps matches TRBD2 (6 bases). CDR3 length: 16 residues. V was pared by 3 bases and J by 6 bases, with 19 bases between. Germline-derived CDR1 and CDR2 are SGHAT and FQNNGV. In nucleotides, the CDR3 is TGTGCCAGCAGCTTTCTCTACGGGGGAGGTGGCGATACGCAGTATTTT. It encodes CASSFLYGGGGDTQYF.

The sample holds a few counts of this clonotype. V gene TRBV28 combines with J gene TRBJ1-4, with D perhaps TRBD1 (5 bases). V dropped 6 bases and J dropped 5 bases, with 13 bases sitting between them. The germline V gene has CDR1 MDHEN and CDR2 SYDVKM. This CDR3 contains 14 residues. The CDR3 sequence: CASSPGHSNEKLFF. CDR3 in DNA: TGTGCCAGCAGCCCCGGACATTCCAATGAAAAACTGTTTTTT.

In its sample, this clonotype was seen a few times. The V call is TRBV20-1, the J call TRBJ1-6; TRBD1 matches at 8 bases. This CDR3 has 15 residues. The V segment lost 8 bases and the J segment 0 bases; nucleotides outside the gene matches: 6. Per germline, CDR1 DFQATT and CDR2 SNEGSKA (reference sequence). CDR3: CSIGQGSSYNSPLHF. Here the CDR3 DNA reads TGCAGTATCGGACAGGGCAGCTCCTATAATTCACCCCTCCACTTT.

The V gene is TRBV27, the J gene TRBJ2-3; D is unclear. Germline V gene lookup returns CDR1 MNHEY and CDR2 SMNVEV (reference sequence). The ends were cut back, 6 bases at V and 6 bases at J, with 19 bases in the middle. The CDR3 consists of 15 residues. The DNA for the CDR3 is TGTGCCAGCAGCACATCGGGCCTAACGTCGGATACGCAGTATTTT. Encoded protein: CASSTSGLTSDTQYF.

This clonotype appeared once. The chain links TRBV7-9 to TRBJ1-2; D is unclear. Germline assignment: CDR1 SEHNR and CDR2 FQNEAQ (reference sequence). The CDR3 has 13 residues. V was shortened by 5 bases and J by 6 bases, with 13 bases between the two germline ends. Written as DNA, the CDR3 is TGTGCCAGCAGCCAGACTCTAGCAGATGGCTACACCTTC. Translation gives CASSQTLADGYTF. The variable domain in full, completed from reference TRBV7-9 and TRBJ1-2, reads DTGVSQNPRHKITKRGQNVTFRCDPISEHNRLYWYRQTLGQGPEFLTYFQNEAQLEKSRLLSDRFSAERPKGSFSTLEIQRTEQGDSAMYLCASSQTLADGYTFGSGTRLTVV.

CDR3 in amino acids: CASSLLIPTGLSYEQYF. The DNA of the CDR3 is TGTGCCAGCAGTTTATTAATCCCGACAGGGTTGTCCTACGAGCAGTACTTC. The rearrangement links TRBV27 to TRBJ2-7; 7 positions match TRBD1. The CDR3 is made up of 17 amino acids. Germline lookup yields CDR1 MNHEY and CDR2 SMNVEV (reference sequence). V shed 1 base, J shed 1 base, and the junction held 10 bases outside the gene matches.

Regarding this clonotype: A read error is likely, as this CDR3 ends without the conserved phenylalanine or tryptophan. As DNA, the CDR3 is TGTGCCAGCACCACAGGCGGGGGGGCCTATGAGCAGTTCCTC. Translating gives CASTTGGGAYEQFL. This chain connects TRBV9 to TRBJ2-1; 9 bases are a match to TRBD2. The V gene's germline CDR1 is SGDLS and CDR2 YYNGEE. The CDR3 is 14 residues long. V trimming: 6 bases; J trimming: 8 bases; junction bases outside the gene matches: 9.

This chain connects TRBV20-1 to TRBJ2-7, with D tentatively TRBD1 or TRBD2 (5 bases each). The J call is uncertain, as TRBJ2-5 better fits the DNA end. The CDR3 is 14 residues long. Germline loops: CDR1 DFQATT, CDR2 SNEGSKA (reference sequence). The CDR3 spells CSASEGTLRETQYF. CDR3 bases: TGCAGTGCTAGCGAGGGGACGCTGCGAGAGACCCAGTACTTC.

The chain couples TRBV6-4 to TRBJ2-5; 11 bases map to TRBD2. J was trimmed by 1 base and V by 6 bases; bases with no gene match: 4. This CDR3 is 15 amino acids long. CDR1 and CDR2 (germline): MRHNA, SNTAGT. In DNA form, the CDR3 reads TGTGCCAGCAGCCAACTAGCGGGGGCCCAAGAGACCCAGTACTTC. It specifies CASSQLAGAQETQYF.